This T cell receptor (beta chain) comes out of a study of hypomethylating agent response in myelodysplastic syndrome. Overall study: A diploid cytogenetic profile was most common; mean age about 76 +/- 6.4 years. About six patients responded with complete response or hematologic improvement; roughly 5 did not.

The CDR3 is made up of 16 amino acids. Trimming cost V 3 bases and J 5 bases; bases outside gene matches: 11. CDR1 and CDR2 from the germline V gene are SGHDT and YYEEEE. Sequencing was performed with immunoSEQ multiplex PCR; in TCRdb, only in-frame clones are kept and a portion is missing. The sample carries roughly 5,400 clones, 85% to 90% recorded once. A remark on this clone: Antigen: not known.

Study-wide results and caveats: After hypomethylating agent treatment, diversity and clonality showed no significant change, overall or by response.

The clonotype comes from a human donor with myelodysplastic syndrome. The chain couples TRBV5-6 to TRBJ2-5; 9 bases match TRBD2. Sequenced material: bone marrow, taken before or after starting hypomethylating agent treatment for myelodysplastic syndrome (not recorded which). The CDR3: CASSWLGSGGYETQYF. CDR3 sequence (DNA): TGTGCCAGCAGCTGGCTGGGTAGCGGGGGTTATGAGACCCAGTACTTC.